Below, one TCR beta chain is given with its context. J gave up 4 bases and V 6 bases, and 18 bases lay outside the gene matches. The CDR3 extends over 18 amino acids. Germline lookup yields CDR1 MDHEN and CDR2 SYDVKM. The repertoire was sequenced with immunoSEQ multiplex PCR; TCRdb's copy has only in-frame clones and lacks some. The data show about 170,000 clones, with over 75% seen just once and less than 0.85% held by the top ten. The sample is drawn from a study of blood T cell repertoires in COVID-19. In assigning cohorts, the study relied on participant-reported clinical history. This chain joins TRBV28 and TRBJ2-1; 7 bases map to TRBD2. The sequencing input was PBMCs or T cells enriched from blood (not recorded which). The sequence came from a woman younger than 35 who had recovered from COVID-19. CDR3 DNA sequence: TGTGCCAGCAGCGTCTCAATGGGTAGCGGGTCTCTTTACAATGAGCAGTTCTTC. Translating gives CASSVSMGSGSLYNEQFF.